These T cell receptor beta chains were read from a single sample in a study of CD4 and CD8 cells across lung adenocarcinoma regions. TCRdb fed the PCR reads into MiXCR, producing one record per CDR3 protein. This sample yields approximately 6,000 distinct CDR3 sequences, of which over 40% are seen a single time; about 88% belongs to the top ten. The material sequenced was CD8+ T cells from the margin of a lung tumor. The receptors here all came from a male donor with lung adenocarcinoma. The CD4 and CD8 labels of this study may be unreliable. Both conserved end residues are part of each CDR3. D genes are given only for firm matches. Clone size is not always given. Where it is, it says once, few, many or a class for expanded clones.

D | size | J | V | CDR3 | DNA
. | . | TRBJ2-5 | TRBV6-1 | CASSESAPAGTQYF | TGTGCCAGCAGTGAATCCGCTCCAGCGGGGACCCAGTACTTC
. | . | TRBJ2-5 | TRBV10-3 | CAGIGGRGPETQYF | TGTGCGGGGATCGGGGGCCGAGGCCCAGAGACGCAGTACTTT
TRBD2 | many | TRBJ2-2 | TRBV11-3 | CASSRTSAGAGELFF | TGTGCCAGCAGTCGGACTAGCGCAGGCGCCGGGGAGCTGTTTTTT
. | many | TRBJ2-3 | TRBV24-1 | CATSGTGIDTQYF | TGTGCCACCAGTGGTACAGGGATTGATACGCAGTATTTT
. | . | TRBJ1-1 | TRBV6-1 | CASSDIGAILEAFF | TGTGCCAGCAGTGATATAGGGGCAATCCTTGAAGCTTTCTTT
. | . | TRBJ2-1 | TRBV27 | CASSFRPSYNEQFF | TGTGCCAGCAGTTTTCGACCGTCCTACAATGAGCAGTTCTTC
. | . | TRBJ2-1 | TRBV15 | CATSYRVGEQFF | TGTGCCACCAGTTACAGGGTTGGCGAGCAGTTCTTC
TRBD2 | many | TRBJ2-3 | TRBV4-2 | CASSQDSSGGGGDTQYF | TGTGCCAGCAGCCAAGATTCGAGCGGGGGTGGTGGAGATACGCAGTATTTT
TRBD2 | . | TRBJ2-1 | TRBV7-6 | CASSLDAGGHNEQFF | TGTGCCAGCAGCTTAGACGCGGGAGGACACAATGAGCAGTTCTTC
. | . | TRBJ1-6 | TRBV6-5 | CASSYSTAGALYNSPLHF | TGTGCCAGCAGTTACTCGACGGCAGGGGCCCTCTATAATTCACCCCTCCACTTT
. | . | TRBJ2-1 | TRBV6-5 | CASSNEQGDEQFF | TGTGCCAGCAGTAACGAACAGGGCGATGAGCAGTTCTTC
TRBD2 | . | TRBJ2-7 | TRBV7-8 | CASSFVAGGDNEQYF | TGTGCCAGCAGCTTTGTAGCGGGGGGGGACAATGAGCAGTACTTC
. | . | TRBJ2-5 | TRBV7-9 | CASSFQETQYF | TGTGCCAGCAGCTTCCAAGAGACCCAGTACTTC
. | . | TRBJ2-7 | TRBV30 | CAWREGTLTYYSSYEQYF | TGTGCCTGGAGAGAAGGGACACTCACATACTACAGCTCCTACGAGCAGTACTTC
TRBD2 | . | TRBJ2-5 | TRBV25-1 | CASGLAVRQETQYF | TGTGCCAGCGGACTAGCGGTGAGACAAGAGACCCAATACTTC
. | . | TRBJ2-3 | TRBV27 | CVSSHAVSTDTQYF | TGTGTCAGCAGCCATGCAGTGAGCACAGATACGCAGTATTTT
. | few | TRBJ2-2 | TRBV24-1 | CATSDSVVNTGELFF | TGTGCCACCAGTGATTCAGTAGTTAACACCGGGGAGCTGTTTTTT
. | . | TRBJ2-4 | TRBV27 | CASSCVSGLWGKDIQYF | TGTGCCAGCAGTTGCGTCTCGGGGCTGTGGGGCAAAGACATTCAGTACTTC
TRBD2 | few | TRBJ2-3 | TRBV6-5 | CASSFRTSGQSADTQYF | TGTGCCAGCAGTTTTCGGACTAGCGGGCAGTCGGCAGATACGCAGTATTTT
TRBD1 | . | TRBJ2-5 | TRBV6-1 | CASSEARTGAGEQYF | TGTGCCAGCAGTGAAGCGAGAACAGGGGCTGGGGAGCAGTACTTC
TRBD2 | . | TRBJ2-5 | TRBV6-1 | CASSEVPGLGRETQYF | TGTGCCAGCAGTGAGGTTCCCGGACTAGGGAGGGAGACCCAGTACTTC
. | many | TRBJ1-4 | TRBV6-1 | CASSERAEKLFF | TGTGCCAGCAGTGAACGGGCGGAAAAACTGTTTTTT
. | . | TRBJ2-3 | TRBV10-3 | CRIWVLGATDIQYF | TGCCGCATCTGGGTGCTGGGGGCCACAGATATTCAGTATTTT